This TCR beta chain comes out of a study of cytomegalovirus exposure and HLA in healthy donors. Study overall: Membership in the Caucasian-associated ancestry cluster was found for 81% of almost 400 genotyped donors.

CDR1 is SGHTS and CDR2 is YDEGEE in the germline V gene. V lost 1 base, J lost 4 bases, and 5 bases stayed unmatched. This CDR3 comprises 15 residues. The PCR made use of 60 Vbeta and 13 Jbeta primers. The data were produced by immunoSEQ multiplex PCR, yet TCRdb's version contains in-frame clones alone and is incomplete. Seen here are over 150,000 clones, roughly 79% observed once, and the top ten hold 1.3%. The chain employs TRBV5-8 and TRBJ1-3; 7 bases line up with TRBD1. The clonotype was recovered from a woman between 50 and 59 years old in good health and CMV-seronegative. Material: PBMCs. CDR3 coding DNA: TGTGCCAGCAGCTTGCTACAGGGGTCGGGAAACACCATATATTTT. Translation gives CASSLLQGSGNTIYF.